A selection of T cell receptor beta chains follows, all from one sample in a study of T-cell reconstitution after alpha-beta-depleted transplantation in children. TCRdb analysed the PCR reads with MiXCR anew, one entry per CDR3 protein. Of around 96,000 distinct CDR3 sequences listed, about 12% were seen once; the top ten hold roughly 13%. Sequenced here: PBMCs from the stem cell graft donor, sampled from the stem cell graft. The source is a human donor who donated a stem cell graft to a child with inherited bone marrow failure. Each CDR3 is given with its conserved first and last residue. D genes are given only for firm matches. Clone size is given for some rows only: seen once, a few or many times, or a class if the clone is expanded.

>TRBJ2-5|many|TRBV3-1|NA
TGTGCCAGCGCACAAGAGACCCAGTACTTC
CASAQETQYF
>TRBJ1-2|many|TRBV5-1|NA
TGCGCCAGCAGCGCCGTGACAGAGCCCTATGGCTACACCTTC
CASSAVTEPYGYTF
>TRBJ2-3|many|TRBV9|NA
TGTGCCAGCAGCCCAACCCCGTCAGCCACAGATACGCAGTATTTT
CASSPTPSATDTQYF
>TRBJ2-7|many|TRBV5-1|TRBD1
TGCGCCAGCAGCCGGACCCCGGGACAGGATTTCTACGAGCAGTACTTC
CASSRTPGQDFYEQYF
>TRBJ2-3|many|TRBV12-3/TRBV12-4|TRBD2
TGTGCCAGCAGCCCCCGGGAGGGGGGCGGGAGGCAGTATTTT
CASSPREGGGRQYF
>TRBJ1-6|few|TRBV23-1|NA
TGCGCCAGCAGTCAAGCGGCTAGCTCCTATAATTCACCCCTCCACTTT
CASSQAASSYNSPLHF
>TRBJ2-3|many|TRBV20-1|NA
TGCAGTGCTAGAGACGGGGAGCGGGTCACAGATACGCAGTATTTT
CSARDGERVTDTQYF
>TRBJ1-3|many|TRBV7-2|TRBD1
TGTGCCAGCAGCCCCTGGACAGGGACTGGAAACACCATATATTTT
CASSPWTGTGNTIYF
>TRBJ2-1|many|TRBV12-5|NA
TGTGCTAGTGGTTTGGTACCGGATGGGGAGCAGTTCTTC
CASGLVPDGEQFF
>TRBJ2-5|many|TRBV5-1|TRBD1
TGCGCCAGCAGCTGGACAGGGCGGAGTAACCAAGAGACCCAGTACTTC
CASSWTGRSNQETQYF
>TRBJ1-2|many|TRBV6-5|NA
TGTGCCAGCAGTTTTACTACTGGGATGAAGGGCTACACCTTC
CASSFTTGMKGYTF
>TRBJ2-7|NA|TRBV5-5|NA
TGTGCCAGCAGCTTGGAGGGACCTAGCTACGAGCAGTACTTC
CASSLEGPSYEQYF
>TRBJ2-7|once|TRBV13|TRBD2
TGTGCCAGATGGGAGCAGGGACGTCTAGCGGGAGTCATATACGAGCAGTACTTC
CARWEQGRLAGVIYEQYF
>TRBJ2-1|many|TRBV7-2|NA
TGTGCCAGCAGCTTTGTGCAGTGGGGGTACAATGAGCAGTTCTTC
CASSFVQWGYNEQFF
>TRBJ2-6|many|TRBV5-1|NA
TGCGCCAGCAGCCCCCAGCCCGGATCTGGGGCCAACGTCCTGACTTTC
CASSPQPGSGANVLTF
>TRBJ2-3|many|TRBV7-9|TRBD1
TGTGCCAGCAGCTTAGACGGGCAGGGGGCCTTCACAGATACGCAGTATTTT
CASSLDGQGAFTDTQYF
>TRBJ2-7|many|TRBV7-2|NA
TGTGCCAGCAGCCGGCGGGGCTACTCCTACGAGCAGTACTTC
CASSRRGYSYEQYF
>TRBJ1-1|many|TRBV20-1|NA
TGCAGTGCTAGAGACTTGGGGCTTGAAGCTTTCTTT
CSARDLGLEAFF
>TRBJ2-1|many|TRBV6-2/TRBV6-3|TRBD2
TGTGCCAGCAGAAATCTAGCGGGAGGGCCCTACAATGAGCAGTTCTTC
CASRNLAGGPYNEQFF
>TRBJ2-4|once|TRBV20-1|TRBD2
TGCAGTGCTTTTACTAGCGGGGGGGACATTCAGTACTTC
CSAFTSGGDIQYF
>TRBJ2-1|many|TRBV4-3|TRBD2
TGCGCCAGCAGCCAAGGTGCTAGCGGGCCATACAATGAGCAGTTCTTC
CASSQGASGPYNEQFF
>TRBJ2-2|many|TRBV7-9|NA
TGTGCTACCCCCAAATCAGGGGTCAACACCGGGGAGCTGTTTTTT
CATPKSGVNTGELFF
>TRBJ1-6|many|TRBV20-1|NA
TGCAGTGCTACTATGACAGGCAGCACGAATTCACCCCTCCACTTT
CSATMTGSTNSPLHF
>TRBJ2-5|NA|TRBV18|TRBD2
TGTGCCAGCTCACCCCTAGCGGACAAAGAGACCCAGTACTTC
CASSPLADKETQYF
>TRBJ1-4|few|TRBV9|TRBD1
TGTGCCAGCAGCAGGGACAGGGGGGCTGAAAAACTGTTTTTT
CASSRDRGAEKLFF
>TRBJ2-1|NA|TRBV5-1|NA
TGCGCCAGCAGGGTTTGGGAAGGGAATGAGCAGTTCTTC
CASRVWEGNEQFF
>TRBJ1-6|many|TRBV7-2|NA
TGTGCCAGCAGCTCCACGGGACCTACCAATTCACCCCTCCACTTT
CASSSTGPTNSPLHF
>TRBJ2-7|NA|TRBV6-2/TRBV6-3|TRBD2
TGTGCCAGCAGGGGGACTACACCACCCTACGAGCAGTACTTC
CASRGTTPPYEQYF
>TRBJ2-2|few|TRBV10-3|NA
TGTGCCATCAGTGAAGAAATCACCGGGGAGCTGTTTTTT
CAISEEITGELFF
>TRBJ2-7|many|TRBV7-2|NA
TGTGCCAGCAGCAAGGGGCAGACCTACGAGCAGTACTTC
CASSKGQTYEQYF
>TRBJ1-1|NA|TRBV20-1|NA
TGCAGTGCTAGTGTAAGGGAAACTGAAGCTTTCTTT
CSASVRETEAFF
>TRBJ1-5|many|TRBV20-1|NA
TGCAGTGCTAGGTCCGGGTATCAGCCCCAGCATTTT
CSARSGYQPQHF
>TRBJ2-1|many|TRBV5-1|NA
TGCGCCAGCAGCCCGTGGGACACCATAAACAATGAGCAGTTCTTC
CASSPWDTINNEQFF
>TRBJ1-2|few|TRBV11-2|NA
TGTGCCAGCAGCCCCATGCAGGCTCTCGCCGGGCCTAATACGGAGGGCTACACCTTC
CASSPMQALAGPNTEGYTF
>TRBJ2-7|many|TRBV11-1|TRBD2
TGTGCCAGCAGCTCCCAAAGCAGACTAGCGGGGACCGCCTACGAGCAGTACTTC
CASSSQSRLAGTAYEQYF
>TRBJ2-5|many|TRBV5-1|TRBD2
TGCGCCAGCAGCACGACTAGCGGGGGTAGAGAGACCCAGTACTTC
CASSTTSGGRETQYF
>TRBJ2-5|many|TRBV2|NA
TGTGCCAGCAAGAGGGTAGGGGAGACCCAGTACTTC
CASKRVGETQYF
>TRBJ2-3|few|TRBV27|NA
TGTGCCAGCAGTTTAACAGAGACTAGCACAGATACGCAGTATTTT
CASSLTETSTDTQYF
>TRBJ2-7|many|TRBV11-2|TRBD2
TGTGCCAGCAGCTTTAAGCGGGACTGGGAGCAGTACTTC
CASSFKRDWEQYF
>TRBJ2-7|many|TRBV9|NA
TGTGCCAGCAGCCTCCTTGGGCCCGGAAGGGATCGGGACGAGCAGTACTTC
CASSLLGPGRDRDEQYF